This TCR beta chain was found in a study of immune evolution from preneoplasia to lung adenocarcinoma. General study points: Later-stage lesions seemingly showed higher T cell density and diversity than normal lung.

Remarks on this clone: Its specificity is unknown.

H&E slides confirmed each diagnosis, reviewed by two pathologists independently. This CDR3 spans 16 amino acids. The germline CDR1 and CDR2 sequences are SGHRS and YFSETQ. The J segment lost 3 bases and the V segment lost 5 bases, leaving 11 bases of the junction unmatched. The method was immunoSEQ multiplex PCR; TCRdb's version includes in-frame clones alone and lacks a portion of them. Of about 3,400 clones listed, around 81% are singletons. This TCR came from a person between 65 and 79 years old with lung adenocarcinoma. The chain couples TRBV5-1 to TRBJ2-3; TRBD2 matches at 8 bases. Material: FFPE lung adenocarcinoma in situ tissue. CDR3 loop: CASRIAGRAITDTQYF. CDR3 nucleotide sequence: TGCGCCAGCAGAATCGCCGGGAGGGCCATTACAGATACGCAGTATTTT.